The entry below gives a single TCR beta chain sequence along with its context. This entry comes from a study of blood T cell repertoires in COVID-19. Overall study: The cDNA or gDNA used as material had been derived from T cells, B-cell-depleted T cells, or PBMCs.

Cohorts were based on clinical histories the participants reported. Repertoires were generated with immunoSEQ multiplex PCR, while TCRdb's copy carries only in-frame clones and drops some. The table has roughly 400,000 clones, around 90% seen once; the top ten hold around 2.1%. J gave up 3 bases and V 5 bases, and 6 bases lay outside the gene matches. The CDR3 is 15 residues long. Germline-derived CDR1 and CDR2 are MGHRA and YSYEKL. The chain employs TRBV4-1 and TRBJ1-3, with 8 bases fitting TRBD1. The TCR comes from a woman aged 40 to 50 with acute COVID-19. Sequenced input: PBMCs or T cells enriched from blood (not recorded which). The CDR3 DNA sequence: TGCGCCAGCAGCAACCCAGGGGGCGGTGGAAACACCATATATTTT. Its translation is CASSNPGGGGNTIYF.